Presented here are 14 T cell receptor beta chains from one specimen sequenced in a study of shared clonotypes between healthy human individuals. Generated by immunoSEQ multiplex PCR, the TCRdb table keeps only in-frame clones and is missing some. In the table there are over 2 million clones, 85% to 95% of which are singletons. Material: naive CD4+ T cells sorted from blood. As for subset: CD45RA+ positively selected. The receptors were gathered from a man aged 18 to 29 in good health.

The rearrangement joins TRBV9 to TRBJ2-5; 11 bases match TRBD2. The CDR3 contains 15 residues. Germline-derived CDR1 and CDR2 are SGDLS and YYNGEE. The junction had 2 bases not matched to a gene; V was cut back by 0 bases and J by 4 bases. CDR3: CASSVAGLAAETQYF. In DNA form, the CDR3 reads TGTGCCAGCAGCGTAGCGGGACTAGCGGCAGAGACCCAGTACTTC.

The chain combines TRBV7-9 with TRBJ2-5, with D perhaps TRBD2 (5 bases). V lost 5 bases and J lost 5, with 12 bases in between. The length of the CDR3 is 13 residues. CDR1 SEHNR and CDR2 FQNEAQ come from the germline V gene (reference sequence). The CDR3 DNA sequence: TGTGCCAGCAGCCCCCCTAGCCGGGAGACCCAGTACTTC. As protein: CASSPPSRETQYF.

The rearrangement links TRBV28 to TRBJ2-3, with 8 bases fitting TRBD2. The CDR3 sequence is 16 residues long. The trim removed 1 base at V and 1 base at J, leaving 4 bases unmatched. CDR1 MDHEN and CDR2 SYDVKM come from the germline V gene. CDR3 bases: TGTGCCAGCAGTTTATTGCCGGGAGGGGGCACAGATACGCAGTATTTT. Residues: CASSLLPGGGTDTQYF.

The V and J genes are TRBV5-1 and TRBJ1-1; TRBD1 is a possible D gene (5 bases). CDR3 length: 12 residues. V lost 0 bases and J lost 10, with 10 bases in between. Germline CDR1 SGHRS, CDR2 YFSETQ. As DNA, the CDR3 is TGCGCCAGCAGCTTGGCAGGGTTGGCAGCTTTCTTT. It codes for CASSLAGLAAFF.

The table lists this clone with a count of one. This chain joins TRBV11-2 and TRBJ2-5, with TRBD2 matching 13 bases. This CDR3 region has 16 residues. Germline CDR1 is SGHAT and CDR2 is FQNNGV. With 3 bases clipped from V and 2 bases from J, the junction kept 3 bases outside the gene matches. The CDR3 sequence: CASSFTSGGVQETQYF. The CDR3 DNA sequence: TGTGCCAGCAGCTTTACTAGCGGGGGGGTGCAAGAGACCCAGTACTTC.

The chain links TRBV4-3 to TRBJ2-1; 9 bases match TRBD1. Per the germline V gene, CDR1 is LGHNA and CDR2 is YSLEER. The CDR3 is 19 residues long. The trim removed 3 bases at V and 6 bases at J, leaving 18 bases unmatched. CDR3 sequence (DNA): TGCGCCAGCAGCCAGGACAGGGGAATTCTAGCGGAAGTGTTCAATGAGCAGTTCTTC. It translates to CASSQDRGILAEVFNEQFF.

The chain has TRBV5-1 and TRBJ2-7; D is perhaps TRBD1 (6 bases). CDR1 is SGHRS and CDR2 is YFSETQ in the germline V gene. Trimming took off 1 base at V and 0 bases at J, with 11 bases between the two ends. The CDR3 runs to 15 residues. The DNA of the CDR3 is TGCGCCAGCAGCTTGTCCGGGACACTCTCCTACGAGCAGTACTTC. Amino acid sequence: CASSLSGTLSYEQYF.

The chain links TRBV6-4 to TRBJ2-1; 8 nucleotides match TRBD2. This CDR3 region has 18 residues. The V gene end was trimmed by 2 bases and the J gene end by 2 bases; junction bases not matched to a gene: 11. Germline values: CDR1 MRHNA, CDR2 SNTAGT. CDR3 sequence: CASSDRSGSGSAYNEQFF. CDR3 DNA sequence: TGTGCCAGCAGTGACCGAAGCGGGAGCGGTTCCGCCTACAATGAGCAGTTCTTC.

The J gene is TRBJ2-3, the V gene TRBV5-1, with 10 bases fitting TRBD2. Trimming removed 4 bases from V and 6 bases from J; junction bases left unmatched: 17. This CDR3 region has 18 residues. Germline CDR1 reads SGHRS; CDR2 reads YFSETQ. CDR3 sequence reads: CASSVGVVASGSFDTQYF. The CDR3 DNA sequence: TGCGCCAGCAGCGTTGGGGTAGTGGCTAGCGGGAGTTTTGATACGCAGTATTTT. Full variable domain (missing parts from reference TRBV5-1 and TRBJ2-3): KAGVTQTPRYLIKTRGQQVTLSCSPISGHRSVSWYQQTPGQGLQFLFEYFSETQRNKGNFPGRFSGRQFSNSRSEMNVSTLELGDSALYLCASSVGVVASGSFDTQYFGPGTRLTVL.

This chain joins TRBV9 and TRBJ2-1, with a possible D match to TRBD2 (6 bases). This CDR3 contains 15 residues. Trimming cost V 6 bases and J 0 bases, with 13 bases left between them. Germline V CDR1 and CDR2: SGDLS, YYNGEE. CDR3 residues: CASTVSGSSYNEQFF. The DNA of the CDR3 is TGTGCCAGCACCGTTAGCGGAAGCTCCTACAATGAGCAGTTCTTC. Combining the CDR3 with reference TRBV9 and TRBJ2-1 gives the whole variable domain DSGVTQTPKHLITATGQRVTLRCSPRSGDLSVYWYQQSLDQGLQFLIQYYNGEERAKGNILERFSAQQFPDLHSELNLSSLELGDSALYFCASTVSGSSYNEQFFGPGTRLTVL.

The chain combines TRBV6-1 with TRBJ1-2; the D is unclear. The CDR3 has 15 residues. The V end lost 0 bases, the J end lost 3 bases, and 11 bases lay between the germline ends. Per the germline V gene, CDR1 is MNHNS and CDR2 is SASEGT. The CDR3 loop is CASSEAYGRDYGYTF. CDR3 sequence (DNA): TGTGCCAGCAGTGAAGCGTATGGTAGGGACTATGGCTACACCTTC.

The CDR3 protein is CAIRAGTGPFEQYF. The CDR3 DNA is TGTGCCATCAGAGCCGGGACAGGGCCGTTCGAGCAGTACTTC. The gene calls are TRBV10-3 and TRBJ2-7, with TRBD1 matching over 9 bases. Germline V lookup: CDR1 ENHRY, CDR2 SYGVKD. Losses at the gene ends were 6 bases for V and 6 bases for J; bases not matched to a gene: 9. The CDR3 contains 14 residues.

This clone was picked up one time. Other nucleotide sequences in the sample specify the same CDR3. The chain combines TRBV6-5 with TRBJ2-7; 11 bases are shared with TRBD2. Germline CDR1 reads MNHEY; CDR2 reads SVGAGI. V lost 2 bases and J lost 1; bases outside the gene matches: 1. The CDR3 length is 15 residues. In DNA form, the CDR3 reads TGTGCCAGCAGTTACCGGACTAGCGGGTCCTACGAGCAGTACTTC. Amino acid sequence: CASSYRTSGSYEQYF.

Written as DNA, the CDR3 is TGTGCCAGCAGCCAAGAACCTTCCTACAATGAGCAGTTCTTC. This encodes CASSQEPSYNEQFF. The chain recombines TRBV4-2 with TRBJ2-1; D unresolved. V was pared by 0 bases and J by 1 base, with 4 bases between. The CDR3 totals 14 residues. The V gene's germline CDR1 is LGHNA and CDR2 YNFKEQ.